The clone carrying this T cell receptor beta chain was seen many times. The data are from a study of kidney transplant recipient with SARS-CoV-2 infection. A single record per CDR3 protein comes from TCRdb applying MiXCR to the reads. This repertoire shows roughly 250,000 distinct CDR3 sequences, more than 25% found once; its top ten account for more than 6.5%. Trimming took 5 bases from V and 4 from J, leaving 23 bases between them. The CDR3 is made up of 17 amino acids. In germline, CDR1 is MRHNA, CDR2 SNTAGT. The receptor comes from a male patient in his thirties who had COVID-19 and was a kidney transplant recipient. Some T cells may originate from the graft donor. The chain links TRBV6-4 to TRBJ1-2; D is ambiguous. The source material was a blood sample, sampled at baseline and around day 110 from a kidney transplant recipient. The CDR3 nucleotides read TGTGCCAGCAGTCACGTCGGCTCACACGGAAAGACCTATGGCTACACCTTC. Its protein product is CASSHVGSHGKTYGYTF.